This T cell receptor beta chain derives from a study of shared clonotypes between healthy human individuals. Replicate PCRs from sorted subsets contained about 0.2 ug DNA, which is roughly 30,000 T cell genomes. The protocol was immunoSEQ multiplex PCR, while the TCRdb copy is restricted to in-frame clones and leaves out a portion. There are approximately 1,000,000 clones in the sample; around 78% occur only once, and roughly 0.56% lies in the top ten. This clone was recorded many times. This CDR3 region has 13 residues. Per the germline V gene, CDR1 is SQVTM and CDR2 is ANQGSEA. The V end was cut by 3 bases, the J end by 5 bases, with 12 bases between.

The sample was memory CD4+ T cells from PBMCs. As to subset: CD45RA-negative fraction. The receptor's source is a man between 18 and 29 years old in good health. Some clones in this sample may be carry-over from other donors' samples. The rearrangement links TRBV29-1 to TRBJ2-3; D is tentatively TRBD1 or TRBD2 (6 bases each). The CDR3 DNA follows: TGCAGCGTTGACCGGGGGCGACGAGATACGCAGTATTTT. It translates to CSVDRGRRDTQYF.